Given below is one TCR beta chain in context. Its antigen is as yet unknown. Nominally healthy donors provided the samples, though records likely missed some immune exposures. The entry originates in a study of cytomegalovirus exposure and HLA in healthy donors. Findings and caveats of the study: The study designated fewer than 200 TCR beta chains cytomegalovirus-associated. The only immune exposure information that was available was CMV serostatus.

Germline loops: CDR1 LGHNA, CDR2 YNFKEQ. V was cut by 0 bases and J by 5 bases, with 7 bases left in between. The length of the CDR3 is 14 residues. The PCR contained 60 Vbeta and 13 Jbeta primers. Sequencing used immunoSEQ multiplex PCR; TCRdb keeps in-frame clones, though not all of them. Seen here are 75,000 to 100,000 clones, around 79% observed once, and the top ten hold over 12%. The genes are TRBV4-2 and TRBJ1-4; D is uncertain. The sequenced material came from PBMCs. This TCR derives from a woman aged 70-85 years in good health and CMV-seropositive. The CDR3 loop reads CASSQDGGNEKLFF. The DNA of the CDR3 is TGTGCCAGCAGCCAAGACGGCGGGAATGAAAAACTGTTTTTT.